Included here is one T cell receptor beta chain sequence, with context. Its matching antigen is unknown. Germline V gene data show CDR1 as SGHTA and CDR2 as FQGNSA. The CDR3 totals 17 residues. The ends were cut back, 5 bases at V and 3 bases at J, with 20 bases in the middle. Next came a second PCR, run for roughly 6 to 11 cycles, which used a sample-barcoded 5' primer along with a J-beta primer mix. TCRdb ran MiXCR on the 5' RACE reads and lists one entry per CDR3 protein. The sample includes some 1,800,000 distinct CDR3 sequences, roughly two fifths seen only once; the top ten take about 23%. The sample is drawn from a study of blood T cells in healthy people across ages. Study results and limitations: The fall in TCR beta diversity per million T cells was roughly linear with age.

Extractions gave at least 5.5 micrograms of total RNA per sample. The source is a human donor in good health. V gene TRBV7-2 combines with J gene TRBJ2-1, with D maybe TRBD2 (6 bases). Sequenced: blood. CDR3: CASSQAFWGVSYNEQFF. DNA of the CDR3: TGTGCCAGCAGCCAAGCTTTTTGGGGGGTCAGCTACAATGAGCAGTTCTTC.